These 30 T cell receptor beta chains were sequenced from one sample in a study of T cells after yellow fever vaccination. TCRdb reanalysed the 5' RACE reads using MiXCR and keeps one entry per CDR3 protein. The sample has fewer than 450,000 distinct CDR3 sequences, under 5% seen once; the top ten hold roughly 26%. The source was PBMCs, collected 5 days after the yellow fever booster vaccination. These receptors all come from a man aged 18-30 years who received the YFV17D yellow fever vaccine.

This clonotype was counted many times. This rearrangement joins TRBV9 to TRBJ2-7; perhaps TRBD2 as D (7 bases). The CDR3 is 17 residues long. The V end lost 0 bases, the J end lost 2 bases, and 18 bases lay between the germline ends. Germline CDR1 is SGDLS and CDR2 is YYNGEE. CDR3 DNA: TGTGCCAGCAGCGTAGCTCCTAGGGGGGGGACCCCCTACGAGCAGTACTTC. The encoded protein is CASSVAPRGGTPYEQYF.

The chain has TRBV6-5 and TRBJ2-2, with 8 bases matching TRBD1. The germline V gene encodes CDR1 MNHEY and CDR2 SVGAGI. Unmatched junction bases numbered 12, after V lost 7 bases and J lost 5 bases. The CDR3 length is 16 residues. CDR3: CASTRGQGVETGELFF. As DNA, the CDR3 is TGTGCCAGCACTCGTGGACAGGGCGTTGAAACCGGGGAGCTGTTTTTT.

This clonotype turned up a few times. J is TRBJ2-4 and V is TRBV20-1; possibly TRBD1 for D (5 bases). This CDR3 region has 13 residues. Trimming left V 5 bases short and J 0 bases short, with 8 bases between. Germline V gene sequence: CDR1 DFQATT, CDR2 SNEGSKA (reference sequence). CDR3 protein: CSARQLAKNIQYF. CDR3 coding DNA: TGCAGTGCTCGACAGCTAGCCAAAAACATTCAGTACTTC.

Note on this clonotype: At one end, the junction sequence differs from germline, possibly due to a read error. The rearrangement joins TRBV14 to TRBJ1-1, with unresolved D. Germline CDR1 SGHDN, CDR2 FVKESK. The CDR3 runs to 13 residues. CDR3 sequence: CDSSSWPNTEAFF. As DNA, the CDR3 is TGTGACAGCAGCTCCTGGCCGAACACTGAAGCTTTCTTT.

This clonotype came up a few times. V usage is TRBV7-2 and J usage is TRBJ1-1; D unclear. V lost 6 bases and J lost 1, with 12 bases in between. The CDR3 consists of 14 residues. The germline V gene encodes CDR1 SGHTA and CDR2 FQGNSA. The CDR3 here is CASRLRTGNTEAFF. The CDR3 DNA is TGTGCCAGCAGACTCCGGACGGGGAACACTGAAGCTTTCTTT.

This rearrangement joins TRBV20-1 to TRBJ2-1, with 8 positions matching TRBD1. Looked up from germline, CDR1 is DFQATT and CDR2 is SNEGSKA (reference sequence). Unmatched junction bases numbered 16, after V lost 6 bases and J lost 6 bases. The CDR3 loop spans 16 amino acids. The CDR3 bases are TGCAGTGCCGGGAAGGGGGCCTACACAGGGGGCAATGAGCAGTTCTTC. This translates into CSAGKGAYTGGNEQFF.

This clonotype was counted at least ten times. CDR3: CASSLGQISYNSPLHF. CDR3 nucleotide sequence: TGTGCCAGCAGCCTGGGACAGATCTCCTATAATTCACCCCTCCACTTT. The chain couples TRBV6-5 to TRBJ1-6, with 7 bases lining up with TRBD1. Trimming cost V 6 bases and J 0 bases; bases outside gene matches: 5. CDR3 length: 16 residues. Per the germline V gene, CDR1 is MNHEY and CDR2 is SVGAGI.

The rearrangement joins TRBV2 to TRBJ2-1; 7 bases line up with TRBD2. Germline loops: CDR1 SNHLY, CDR2 FYNNEI. With V trimmed by 6 bases and J by 6 bases, 5 bases remained unmatched. This CDR3 comprises 13 residues. For the CDR3, the DNA is TGTGCCAGCAGCCCCGGGACTACCAATGAGCAGTTCTTC. Residues: CASSPGTTNEQFF.

This clonotype was seen many times. The CDR3 here is CASSLMGYEQYV. Written as DNA, the CDR3 is TGTGCCAGCAGCTTGATGGGCTACGAGCAGTACGTC. The J gene is TRBJ2-7, the V gene TRBV5-6; D is uncertain. This CDR3 spans 12 amino acids. Per the germline V gene, CDR1 is SGHDT and CDR2 is YYEEEE. V was pared by 1 base and J by 3 bases, with 5 bases between.

The DNA of the CDR3 is TGCGCCAGCAGCTTGGCCCGGCCAGGGTGGTCACCCCTCCACTTT. Its protein product is CASSLARPGWSPLHF. This rearrangement joins TRBV5-1 to TRBJ1-6; D possibly corresponds to TRBD1 (5 bases). V lost 0 bases to trimming and J lost 10 bases, with 14 bases between them. The CDR3 consists of 15 residues. CDR1 is SGHRS and CDR2 is YFSETQ in the germline V gene.

The rearrangement uses TRBV7-2 and TRBJ2-2; 16 positions match TRBD2. Trimming removed 5 bases from V and 5 bases from J; junction bases left unmatched: 20. Germline lookup yields CDR1 SGHTA and CDR2 FQGNSA. The CDR3 is 22 amino acids. Written as DNA, the CDR3 is TGTGCCAGCAGCCCTCTAGGCGCCGGAGGGACTAGCGGGGGGGCTTGGACCGGGGAGCTGTTTTTT. Translating gives CASSPLGAGGTSGGAWTGELFF.

This clonotype was detected many times. This sequence joins TRBV4-2 and TRBJ1-6; D is perhaps TRBD1 (5 bases). The ends were cut back, 4 bases at V and 5 bases at J, with 15 bases in the middle. Germline V gene sequence: CDR1 LGHNA, CDR2 YNFKEQ. The CDR3 sequence is 16 residues long. The CDR3 region has the DNA TGTGCCAGCAGCCTCACCGGACACACCGATAATTCACCCCTCCACTTT. Translating it yields CASSLTGHTDNSPLHF.

This clonotype was found many times. The chain couples TRBV7-9 to TRBJ2-2; D uncertain. Per the germline V gene, CDR1 is SEHNR and CDR2 is FQNEAQ (reference sequence). V dropped 5 bases and J dropped 3 bases, with 10 bases sitting between them. The CDR3 runs 14 residues. CDR3 amino acids: CASSTPLDTGELFF. The CDR3 DNA reads as TGTGCCAGCAGCACACCCTTGGACACCGGGGAGCTGTTTTTT. Supplemented by reference TRBV7-9 and TRBJ2-2, the full variable domain reads DTGVSQNPRHKITKRGQNVTFRCDPISEHNRLYWYRQTLGQGPEFLTYFQNEAQLEKSRLLSDRFSAERPKGSFSTLEIQRTEQGDSAMYLCASSTPLDTGELFFGEGSRLTVL.

This chain uses TRBV6-2 or TRBV6-3 with TRBJ2-3; D possibly corresponds to TRBD1 (6 bases). Germline CDR1 is MNHEY and CDR2 is SVGEGT. Trimming left V 7 bases short and J 0 bases short, with 17 bases between. The CDR3 covers 16 residues. The CDR3 here is CASIPRDNRSTDTQYF. Here the CDR3 DNA reads TGTGCCAGCATCCCAAGGGACAACCGAAGCACAGATACGCAGTATTTT.

This clonotype came up a few times. The chain links TRBV11-1 to TRBJ2-1, with TRBD2 matching over 10 bases. The CDR3 loop spans 15 amino acids. The germline gives CDR1 SGHAT, CDR2 FQDESV (reference sequence). Trimming at V came to 4 bases and at J to 7 bases, leaving 7 bases not matched to a gene. In DNA form, the CDR3 reads TGTGCCAGCAGCTCGATCACTAGCGGGGAGAATGAGCAGTTCTTC. Residues: CASSSITSGENEQFF. Together with reference TRBV11-1 and TRBJ2-1, the CDR3 gives the full variable domain: EAEVAQSPRYKITEKSQAVAFWCDPISGHATLYWYRQILGQGPELLVQFQDESVVDDSQLPKDRFSAERLKGVDSTLKIQPAELGDSAMYLCASSSITSGENEQFFGPGTRLTVL.

In this sample, this clonotype turned up many times. This chain joins TRBV12-3 or TRBV12-4 and TRBJ2-4; 7 nucleotides agree with TRBD1. V was clipped by 2 bases and J by 8 bases; unmatched bases: 6. CDR3 size: 14 residues. CDR3 amino acids: CASSLQQGTYIQYF. CDR3 in DNA: TGTGCCAGCAGTTTACAACAGGGGACGTACATTCAGTACTTC.

This clonotype appeared many times. The rearrangement joins TRBV29-1 to TRBJ2-2; a weak D match, TRBD1 (6 bases). Germline V lookup: CDR1 SQVTM, CDR2 ANQGSEA. CDR3 length equals 13 residues. V lost 6 bases to trimming and J lost 4 bases, with 12 bases between them. Written as DNA, the CDR3 is TGCAGCGTCAGGACAGTTTCCACCGGGGAGCTGTTTTTT. The encoded protein is CSVRTVSTGELFF.

The chain combines TRBV24-1 with TRBJ1-5; weak D call: TRBD1 (5 bases). This CDR3 is 15 amino acids long. Trimming took 9 bases from V and 1 from J, leaving 15 bases between them. Germline V gives CDR1 KGHDR, CDR2 SFDVKD. Here the CDR3 DNA reads TGTGCCACCCGGGGGGGGGGACGGAGCAATCAGCCCCAGCATTTT. It yields the protein CATRGGGRSNQPQHF.

V is TRBV20-1 and J is TRBJ2-5, with TRBD2 identical over 10 bases. The CDR3 is 15 residues long. V shed 5 bases and J 7 bases; nucleotides not matched to a gene: 13. Germline CDR1 is DFQATT and CDR2 is SNEGSKA (reference sequence). CDR3 nucleotide sequence: TGCAGTGCTGTTATTACTAGCGGGGCGGGGGGGACCCAGTACTTC. This translates into CSAVITSGAGGTQYF.

This clonotype was observed a few times. The J gene is TRBJ2-7, the V gene TRBV7-9; D is perhaps TRBD1 (6 bases). The V gene's germline CDR1 is SEHNR and CDR2 FQNEAQ (reference sequence). The CDR3 is 14 amino acids. Trimming cost V 4 bases and J 0 bases, with 10 bases left between them. CDR3 sequence reads: CASSSDRSSYEQYV. The CDR3 nucleotides read TGTGCCAGCAGCTCGGACAGAAGCTCCTACGAGCAGTACGTC.

A few counts support this clonotype. This chain joins TRBV12-3 or TRBV12-4 and TRBJ2-1; TRBD2 aligns across 11 bases. V shed 4 bases, J shed 2 bases, and the junction held 10 bases outside the gene matches. This CDR3 spans 18 amino acids. CDR3 DNA: TGTGCCAGCAGTTCGGACCGATCGGGACTAGCGGCCTACAATGAGCAGTTCTTC. Amino acids: CASSSDRSGLAAYNEQFF.

There are a few counts of this clonotype. This chain joins TRBV4-2 and TRBJ2-2; 10 nucleotides align to TRBD2. CDR1 is LGHNA and CDR2 is YNFKEQ in the germline V gene. The V gene end was trimmed by 0 bases and the J gene end by 7 bases; junction bases not matched to a gene: 14. The CDR3 spans 19 residues. The CDR3 nucleotides are TGTGCCAGCAGCCAAGATCCCAGCGGGGGGGCAGTGTTGGGCGGGGAGCTGTTTTTT. Translation: CASSQDPSGGAVLGGELFF.

This clonotype was counted a few times. This chain uses TRBV20-1 with TRBJ2-6, with unresolved D. This CDR3 has 15 residues. Germline V CDR1 and CDR2: DFQATT, SNEGSKA (reference sequence). Trimming stripped 5 bases from V and 4 bases from J, with 15 bases between. CDR3 loop: CSAPPGPRGANVLTF. CDR3 nucleotides: TGCAGTGCTCCTCCGGGCCCTCGCGGGGCCAACGTCCTGACTTTC.

The V call is TRBV19, the J call TRBJ1-2; perhaps TRBD1 as D (6 bases). The length of the CDR3 is 13 residues. Trimming cost V 7 bases and J 6 bases, with 15 bases left between them. Germline V gene sequence: CDR1 LNHDA, CDR2 SQIVND (reference sequence). The CDR3 sequence: CASNVLAGDGYTF. For the CDR3, the DNA is TGTGCCAGTAACGTCTTGGCAGGGGATGGCTACACCTTC.

This clonotype was found a few times. CDR3 residues: CASSFTGFKETQYF. For the CDR3, the DNA is TGTGCCAGCAGCTTCACAGGGTTCAAGGAGACCCAGTACTTC. The chain is built from TRBV7-2 and TRBJ2-5; D is possibly TRBD1 (6 bases). The CDR3 has 14 amino acids. V was clipped by 3 bases and J by 5 bases, with 13 bases between them. Germline V gene sequence: CDR1 SGHTA, CDR2 FQGNSA.

This clonotype was detected a few times. The chain links TRBV4-1 to TRBJ2-7, with TRBD1 identical over 8 bases. CDR3 length: 16 residues. Trimming removed 3 bases from V and 1 base from J; junction bases left unmatched: 8. From germline, CDR1 is MGHRA and CDR2 YSYEKL. The CDR3 spells CASSQGGQAASYEQYF. DNA for the CDR3: TGCGCCAGCAGCCAGGGGGGACAGGCGGCGTCCTACGAGCAGTACTTC.

The table lists this clonotype with many counts. V gene TRBV5-1 combines with J gene TRBJ2-5; 8 bases map to TRBD2. This CDR3 has 15 amino acids. From germline, CDR1 is SGHRS and CDR2 YFSETQ. The junction had 8 bases not matched to a gene; V was cut back by 2 bases and J by 5 bases. CDR3 sequence: CASSFSGGGGETQYF. The CDR3 DNA reads as TGCGCCAGCAGCTTCAGCGGGGGCGGCGGGGAGACCCAGTACTTC. Full variable domain (remainder filled in from reference TRBV5-1 and TRBJ2-5): KAGVTQTPRYLIKTRGQQVTLSCSPISGHRSVSWYQQTPGQGLQFLFEYFSETQRNKGNFPGRFSGRQFSNSRSEMNVSTLELGDSALYLCASSFSGGGGETQYFGPGTRLLVL.

V usage is TRBV7-3 and J usage is TRBJ1-1; D may be TRBD1 (6 bases). The CDR3 covers 15 residues. Trimming took 6 bases from V and 5 from J, leaving 19 bases between them. The germline V gene has CDR1 SGHTA and CDR2 FQGTGA. CDR3 loop: CASSPTTTGGTEAFF. CDR3 coding DNA: TGTGCCAGCAGTCCCACTACGACAGGAGGGACTGAAGCTTTCTTT. The whole variable domain, filled in from reference TRBV7-3 and TRBJ1-1, reads GAGVSQTPSNKVTEKGKYVELRCDPISGHTALYWYRQSLGQGPEFLIYFQGTGAADDSGLPNDRFFAVRPEGSVSTLKIQRTERGDSAVYLCASSPTTTGGTEAFFGQGTRLTVV.

The table lists this clonotype with many counts. Mismatch with germline at one junction end may stem from a read error. This sequence joins TRBV5-1 and TRBJ1-1; TRBD1 might be the D (6 bases). This CDR3 contains 14 residues. The germline V gene encodes CDR1 SGHRS and CDR2 YFSETQ. CDR3 nucleotide sequence: TGTGCCAGCAGCTTACAGGGAGTGAATACTGAAGCTTTCTTT. It encodes CASSLQGVNTEAFF.

This clonotype was detected a few times. The V gene is TRBV29-1, the J gene TRBJ2-2; D is unresolved. Trimming cost V 4 bases and J 3 bases, with 3 bases left between them. Germline CDR1 and CDR2: SQVTM and ANQGSEA. The CDR3 spans 11 residues. This CDR3 reads CSVADTGELFF. In DNA, the CDR3 is TGCAGCGTTGCAGACACCGGGGAGCTGTTTTTT.